This T cell receptor beta chain was sequenced during a study of radiation and T cells in renal cell carcinoma. Stated time point: blood 4 weeks post-SBRT, at nephrectomy. The treatment is: 15 Gy SBRT to primary tumor, nephrectomy 4 weeks later. CDR1 and CDR2 (germline): PRHDT, FYEKMQ (reference sequence). This CDR3 spans 15 amino acids. Trimming took 6 bases from V and 0 from J, leaving 14 bases between them. In regard to this clone: The target antigen is unknown.

Study results and limitations: No pretreatment tumor biopsies were available for baseline clonotypes.

Using immunoSEQ multiplex PCR, the repertoire was profiled, and TCRdb retains in-frame clones only, with some absent. The sample lists approximately 92,000 clones, around four fifths occurring once. The rearrangement joins TRBV13 to TRBJ1-1; D gene unclear. The sample here was blood, taken from a patient whose treatment included radiotherapy and nephrectomy. The origin of this receptor is a man aged 45-65 years with renal cell carcinoma. Here the CDR3 DNA reads TGTGCCAGCAGAGAAAGTGGGGAGTTGAACACTGAAGCTTTCTTT. Its protein is CASRESGELNTEAFF.